Listed below are T cell receptor beta chains from one sample, sequenced in a study of B cell selection in AIRE deficiency. The protocol was immunoSEQ multiplex PCR, while the TCRdb copy is restricted to in-frame clones and leaves out a portion. The table includes 930 or so clones, 82% detected once. Material: conventional CD4+ T cells sorted from PBMCs. These receptors all stem from a human donor with AIRE deficiency. CDR3s include the opening cysteine and the closing phenylalanine or tryptophan. A D gene is named only where the DNA matches it firmly. The size entry is marked missing in some rows and otherwise reads once, few, many or a size class.

cdr3_length j_call v_call clone_size d_call cdr3_aa cdr3_nt
15 TRBJ1-5 TRBV19 NA NA CASSIAGELNQPQHF TGTGCCAGTAGTATTGCGGGAGAACTCAATCAGCCCCAGCATTTT
15 TRBJ2-1 TRBV7-7 NA TRBD2 CASSRGTSGIHEQFF TGTGCTAGCAGCCGCGGGACTAGCGGTATCCATGAGCAGTTCTTC
14 TRBJ2-7 TRBV19 once NA CASSMSPGGDEQYF TGTGCCAGTAGTATGTCCCCAGGGGGGGACGAGCAGTACTTC
16 TRBJ2-3 TRBV6-6 NA NA CASSYSSPGSTDTQYF TGTGCCAGCAGTTACTCGAGTCCGGGCAGCACAGATACGCAGTATTTT
15 TRBJ2-2 TRBV29-1 NA NA CSVGSPGLNTGELFF TGCAGCGTTGGCTCCCCGGGGCTGAACACCGGGGAGCTGTTTTTT
13 TRBJ1-6 TRBV2 NA TRBD1 CASSSGQGSPLHF TGTGCCAGCAGTTCAGGACAGGGTTCACCCCTCCACTTT
16 TRBJ2-1 TRBV10-3 NA NA CAISDSPRTGRIEQFF TGTGCCATCAGTGACTCACCCCGTACAGGGCGTATTGAGCAGTTCTTC
14 TRBJ2-3 TRBV6-6 NA TRBD2 CASSYSGDEDTQYF TGTGCCAGCAGTTACAGCGGGGACGAAGATACGCAGTATTTT
13 TRBJ2-3 TRBV5-1 NA NA CASSLEERDTQYF TGCGCCAGCAGCTTGGAAGAAAGGGATACGCAGTATTTT
14 TRBJ2-7 TRBV4-2 NA NA CASSQDEGPYEQYF TGTGCCAGCAGCCAAGACGAAGGCCCCTACGAGCAGTACTTC
12 TRBJ1-2 TRBV19 NA NA CASRPDRYGYTF TGTGCCAGTCGCCCCGACCGCTATGGCTACACCTTC
14 TRBJ2-3 TRBV30 NA TRBD1 CAWNRDSSTDTQYF TGTGCCTGGAACCGGGACAGTAGCACAGATACGCAGTATTTT
16 TRBJ1-5 TRBV15 NA NA CATSRPLPSSFLPQHF TGTGCCACCAGCAGGCCCCTTCCGAGCTCCTTTTTGCCCCAGCATTTT
14 TRBJ2-1 TRBV19 NA NA CASSRMASSREQFF TGTGCCAGTAGTCGCATGGCTAGTAGTAGGGAGCAGTTCTTC
10 TRBJ2-7 TRBV11-2 once NA CASSLHEQYF TGTGCCAGCAGCTTACACGAGCAGTACTTC
15 TRBJ2-7 TRBV5-1 NA NA CASSLRGLLTYEQYF TGCGCCAGCAGCTTACGGGGCCTTCTCACCTACGAGCAGTACTTC
16 TRBJ1-2 TRBV15 NA NA CATSRSASQGNYGYTF TGTGCCACCAGCAGATCGGCCTCTCAGGGAAACTATGGCTACACCTTC
16 TRBJ1-2 TRBV5-1 NA NA CASSFGTLDLGNGYTF TGCGCCAGCAGCTTTGGGACATTGGACCTGGGAAATGGCTACACCTTC